Each of the 12 T cell receptor beta chains below was sequenced from the same sample in a study of cytomegalovirus exposure and HLA in healthy donors. Primers included in the PCR were 60 Vbeta and 13 Jbeta primers. The assay was immunoSEQ multiplex PCR, and TCRdb's table has in-frame clones only and misses some. The sample contains 150,000 to 200,000 clones, roughly four fifths of which appear only once. The specimen sequenced was PBMCs. The receptors originated from a man aged 18-30 years in good health and CMV-seronegative.

V usage is TRBV27 and J usage is TRBJ2-3; D is uncertain. Trimming pared 3 bases from V and 4 bases from J, leaving 8 bases between. CDR1 MNHEY and CDR2 SMNVEV come from the germline V gene (reference sequence). The CDR3 is 13 residues long. The CDR3, as DNA: TGTGCCAGCAGTTTTCTGGGCGCAGATACGCAGTATTTT. Translation: CASSFLGADTQYF.

The gene calls are TRBV2 and TRBJ2-7; tentative D call: TRBD2 (6 bases). The CDR3 loop spans 14 amino acids. Germline assignment: CDR1 SNHLY and CDR2 FYNNEI. V was trimmed by 10 bases and J by 1 base, leaving 17 bases between them. The CDR3, as DNA: TGTGCCACTCAAAAGCGGGCTTTGTCCTACGAGCAGTACTTC. Protein: CATQKRALSYEQYF.

The V call is TRBV9, the J call TRBJ2-1, with 11 bases aligning to TRBD2. Germline CDR1 reads SGDLS; CDR2 reads YYNGEE. This CDR3 has 17 amino acids. V lost 0 bases to trimming and J lost 3 bases; unmatched junction nucleotides: 5. CDR3 sequence reads: CASSVVGLAALYNEQFF. Here the CDR3 DNA reads TGTGCCAGCAGCGTAGTGGGACTAGCGGCACTCTACAATGAGCAGTTCTTC.

The chain is built from TRBV28 and TRBJ1-2; TRBD1 might be the D (5 bases). CDR1 is MDHEN and CDR2 is SYDVKM in the germline V gene. The CDR3 spans 15 residues. The ends were cut back, 3 bases at V and 0 bases at J, with 11 bases in the middle. CDR3 protein: CASSFPGRPNYGYTF. For the CDR3, the DNA is TGTGCCAGCAGTTTTCCAGGGCGCCCTAACTATGGCTACACCTTC.

J is TRBJ2-1 and V is TRBV7-9, with 11 positions matching TRBD2. Per the germline V gene, CDR1 is SEHNR and CDR2 is FQNEAQ (reference sequence). Trimming removed 7 bases from V and 7 bases from J; junction bases left unmatched: 9. The CDR3 sequence is 15 residues long. CDR3 DNA sequence: TGTGCCAGCACCACAAGACTAGCGGGACAAAATGAGCAGTTCTTC. Its translation: CASTTRLAGQNEQFF. The variable domain in full, completed from reference TRBV7-9 and TRBJ2-1, reads DTGVSQNPRHKITKRGQNVTFRCDPISEHNRLYWYRQTLGQGPEFLTYFQNEAQLEKSRLLSDRFSAERPKGSFSTLEIQRTEQGDSAMYLCASTTRLAGQNEQFFGPGTRLTVL.

The chain is built from TRBV7-2 and TRBJ2-7; TRBD2 aligns across 8 bases. Germline V lookup: CDR1 SGHTA, CDR2 FQGNSA. V dropped 2 bases and J dropped 3; count of bases not matched to a gene: 9. CDR3 length: 16 amino acids. CDR3: CASSLRSGGDHYEQYF. The CDR3 DNA reads as TGTGCCAGCAGCTTACGCAGCGGGGGAGATCACTACGAGCAGTACTTC.

This clone was recorded once. The V gene is TRBV5-1, the J gene TRBJ2-7, with 7 bases matching TRBD1. Germline V gives CDR1 SGHRS, CDR2 YFSETQ. After removal of 4 bases from V and 1 base from J, the junction contained 11 bases not matched to a gene. This CDR3 spans 16 amino acids. CDR3 sequence (DNA): TGCGCCAGCAGCGTCCCTTCCGGACAGGCTTCCTACGAGCAGTACTTC. It yields the protein CASSVPSGQASYEQYF.

The chain employs TRBV9 and TRBJ2-1; 13 nucleotides line up with TRBD2. There are 17 residues in the CDR3. Germline V gene data show CDR1 as SGDLS and CDR2 as YYNGEE. The V and J ends lost 0 bases and 5 bases, in that order; junction bases with no gene match: 5. CDR3 loop: CASSVVGTSGMHNEQFF. The CDR3 DNA is TGTGCCAGCAGCGTAGTGGGGACTAGCGGGATGCACAATGAGCAGTTCTTC.

The V call is TRBV6-6, the J call TRBJ2-7, with TRBD1 as a possible D gene (8 bases). This CDR3 region has 15 residues. Germline-derived CDR1 and CDR2 are MNHNY and SVGAGI (reference sequence). V was pared by 3 bases and J by 1 base, with 13 bases between. CDR3 DNA sequence: TGTGCCAGCAGTTATACAGGGGGGGGATCCTACGAGCAGTACTTC. It encodes CASSYTGGGSYEQYF.

The table lists this clone with a count of one. The rearrangement links TRBV18 to TRBJ1-5; TRBD1 aligns across 7 bases. Per germline, CDR1 KGHSH and CDR2 LQKENI. V lost 3 bases, J lost 6 bases, and 5 bases stayed unmatched. The CDR3 loop spans 14 amino acids. CDR3 loop: CASSPEGGGQPQHF. The CDR3 DNA sequence: TGTGCCAGCTCACCGGAAGGGGGCGGTCAGCCCCAGCATTTT.

The chain links TRBV10-3 to TRBJ2-7; 7 bases map to TRBD1. The CDR3 is 15 amino acids. Germline loops: CDR1 ENHRY, CDR2 SYGVKD. Trimming at V came to 2 bases and at J to 7 bases, leaving 11 bases not matched to a gene. CDR3 region: CAISEMTGLSQEQYF. The CDR3 DNA reads as TGTGCCATCAGTGAGATGACAGGGCTATCGCAGGAGCAGTACTTC.

The chain couples TRBV5-1 to TRBJ2-7, with TRBD2 matching over 11 bases. This CDR3 comprises 17 residues. Trimming cost V 1 base and J 3 bases; bases outside gene matches: 9. The germline V gene has CDR1 SGHRS and CDR2 YFSETQ. CDR3 amino acids: CASSLTFSGGALYEQYF. The DNA of the CDR3 is TGCGCCAGCAGCTTGACCTTTAGCGGGGGGGCCCTCTACGAGCAGTACTTC.